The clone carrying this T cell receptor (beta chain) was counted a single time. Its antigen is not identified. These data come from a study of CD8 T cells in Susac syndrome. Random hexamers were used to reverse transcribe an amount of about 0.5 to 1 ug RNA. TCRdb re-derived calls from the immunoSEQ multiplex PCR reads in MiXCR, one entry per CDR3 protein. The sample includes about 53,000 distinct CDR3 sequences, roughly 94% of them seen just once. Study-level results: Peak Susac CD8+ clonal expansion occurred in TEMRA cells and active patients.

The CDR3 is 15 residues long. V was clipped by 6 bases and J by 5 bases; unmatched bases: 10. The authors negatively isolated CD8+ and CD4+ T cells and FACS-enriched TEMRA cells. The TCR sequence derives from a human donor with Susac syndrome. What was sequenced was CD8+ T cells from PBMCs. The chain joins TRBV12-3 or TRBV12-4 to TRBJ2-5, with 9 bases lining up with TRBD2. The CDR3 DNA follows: TGTGCCAGCAGCCGGGCGGGGGGGCCTGGGGAGACCCAGTACTTC. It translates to CASSRAGGPGETQYF.